This T cell receptor beta chain is from a study of cytomegalovirus exposure and HLA in healthy donors. The study ran its PCR with 60 Vbeta and 13 Jbeta primers. The table came from immunoSEQ multiplex PCR; TCRdb's copy has only in-frame clones and leaves some out. The sample lists about 180,000 clones, roughly 78% occurring once. V trimming: 4 bases; J trimming: 2 bases; junction bases outside the gene matches: 6. CDR1 and CDR2 (germline): SGHDN, FVKESK. The CDR3 contains 16 residues. Healthy bone marrow donors made up the cohort. Sequenced material: PBMCs. The sequence derives from a woman between 45 and 60 years old in good health and CMV-seropositive. The chain employs TRBV14 and TRBJ2-2, with TRBD1 identical over 8 bases. This CDR3 is CASSRGQGLNTGELFF. CDR3 DNA sequence: TGTGCCAGCAGCCGCGGACAGGGCCTTAACACCGGGGAGCTGTTTTTT.